This T cell receptor beta chain was retrieved from a study of cytomegalovirus exposure and HLA in healthy donors. A multiplex PCR was run with 60 Vbeta primers and 13 Jbeta primers. The table came from immunoSEQ multiplex PCR; TCRdb's copy has only in-frame clones and leaves some out. This sample's table has about 140,000 clones. CDR3 length: 14 residues. Trimming took 0 bases from V and 8 from J; bases not matched to a gene: 6. Germline V gene lookup returns CDR1 MNHEY and CDR2 SMNVEV (reference sequence). The source material was PBMCs. The source is a woman aged 18 to 35 in good health and CMV-seronegative. V gene TRBV27 combines with J gene TRBJ1-2, with 7 bases that match TRBD1. The CDR3 coding sequence is TGTGCCAGCAGTTTATCGTCAGGGGGGTTCGGCTACACCTTC. It codes for CASSLSSGGFGYTF.